This T cell receptor (beta chain) originates from a study of cytomegalovirus exposure and HLA in healthy donors. Across the study: A previous analysis identified 100 million or so unique TCR beta sequences derived from roughly 180 million T cells.

The CDR3 contains 14 residues. Trimming shortened V by 1 base and J by 4 bases, and 10 bases separated the two germline ends. Germline CDR1 KGHSH, CDR2 LQKENI. Study-wide results and limits: Most subjects had HLA-A and HLA-B alleles reportedly predicted accurately by TCR beta sequences. Being productive about 87% or about 30% of the time was typical of most TCR beta V segments in an earlier analysis. The study put some 150 TCR beta chains on its list as cytomegalovirus-associated.

A multiplex PCR was run with 60 Vbeta primers and 13 Jbeta primers. The table came from immunoSEQ multiplex PCR; TCRdb's copy has only in-frame clones and leaves some out. The table shows 150,000 to 200,000 clones, with around 68% occurring only once. With respect to this clone: Antigen unknown.

This chain links TRBV18 with TRBJ2-5; possible D gene TRBD1, 6 bases. This TCR derives from a man aged 45-65 years in good health and CMV-seronegative. Source material: PBMCs. This CDR3 is CASSPQGVTETQYF. The CDR3, as DNA: TGTGCCAGCTCACCACAGGGGGTAACAGAGACCCAGTACTTC.